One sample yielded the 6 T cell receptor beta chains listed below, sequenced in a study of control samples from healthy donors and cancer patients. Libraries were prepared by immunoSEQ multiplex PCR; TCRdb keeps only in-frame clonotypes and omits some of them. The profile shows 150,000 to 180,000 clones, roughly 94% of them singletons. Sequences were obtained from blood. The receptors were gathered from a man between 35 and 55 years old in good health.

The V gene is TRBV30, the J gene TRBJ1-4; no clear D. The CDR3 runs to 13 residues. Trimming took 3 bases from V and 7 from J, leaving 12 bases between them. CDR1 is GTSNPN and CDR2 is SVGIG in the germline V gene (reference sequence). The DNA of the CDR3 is TGTGCCTGGAGGAGCCGAGGCGGTGAAAAACTGTTTTTT. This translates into CAWRSRGGEKLFF.

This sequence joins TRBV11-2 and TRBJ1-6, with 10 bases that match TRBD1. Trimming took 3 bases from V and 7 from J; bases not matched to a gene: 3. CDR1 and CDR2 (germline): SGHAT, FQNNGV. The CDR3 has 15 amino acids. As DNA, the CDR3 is TGTGCCAGCAGCTTTCGGGGACAGGGGAATTCACCCCTCCACTTT. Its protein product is CASSFRGQGNSPLHF.

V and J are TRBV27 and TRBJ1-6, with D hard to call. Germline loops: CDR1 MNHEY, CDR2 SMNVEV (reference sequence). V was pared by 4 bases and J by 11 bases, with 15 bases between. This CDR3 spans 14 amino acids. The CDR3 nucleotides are TGTGCCAGCAGTTACACCGGCGGAAGGGCACCCCTCCACTTT. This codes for CASSYTGGRAPLHF.

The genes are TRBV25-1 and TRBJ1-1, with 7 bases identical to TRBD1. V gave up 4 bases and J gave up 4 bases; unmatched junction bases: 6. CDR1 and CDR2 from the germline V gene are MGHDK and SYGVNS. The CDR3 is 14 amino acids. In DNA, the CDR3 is TGTGCCAGCAGTGCCCAACAGGGGACCACTGAAGCTTTCTTT. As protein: CASSAQQGTTEAFF.

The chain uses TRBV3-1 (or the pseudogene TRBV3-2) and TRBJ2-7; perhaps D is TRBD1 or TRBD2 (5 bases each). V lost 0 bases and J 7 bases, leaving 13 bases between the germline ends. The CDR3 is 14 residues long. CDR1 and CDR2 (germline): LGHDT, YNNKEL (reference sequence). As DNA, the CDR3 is TGTGCCAGCAGCCAAGATTATCGGGGCTGGGAGCAGTACTTC. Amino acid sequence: CASSQDYRGWEQYF.

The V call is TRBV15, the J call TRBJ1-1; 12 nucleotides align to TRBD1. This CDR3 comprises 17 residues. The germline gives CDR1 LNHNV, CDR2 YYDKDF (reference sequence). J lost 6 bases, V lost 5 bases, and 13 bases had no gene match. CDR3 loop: CATSPQASGTGGPEAFF. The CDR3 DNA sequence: TGTGCCACCAGCCCCCAGGCCTCCGGGACAGGGGGCCCTGAAGCTTTCTTT.